One and the same sample provided the 29 T cell receptor beta chains below, sequenced in a study of human T cells and chemical hapten exposure. Time point meaning: patch test 1, 2 weeks after DPC sensitization. The treatment was: therapeutic diphenylcyclopropenone sensitization with weekly scalp DPC. Via MiXCR, TCRdb re-called the RACE reads, giving one row per CDR3 protein. The sample consists of 380,000 or so distinct CDR3 sequences, 4.8% of them appearing once. Here the sequenced sample was whole blood, taken in connection with sensitization to the hapten diphenylcyclopropenone (DPC). These receptors all come from a woman in her fifties or sixties with alopecia areata. Some clones in this sample may be carry-over from other donors' samples.

This clonotype was detected a few times. One end of the junction is discordant with germline, which a read error may explain. V gene TRBV27 combines with J gene TRBJ2-7; the match to TRBD2 covers 8 bases. Germline values: CDR1 MNHEY, CDR2 SMNVEV (reference sequence). The CDR3 extends over 14 amino acids. CDR3 sequence: CASSLSGGAGEQYF. In DNA, the CDR3 is TGTGCCAGCAGTCTATCCGGGGGGGCGGGCGAGCAGTACTTC.

This clonotype has only a few counts. CDR3 DNA sequence: TGTGCCAGCAGTGAATACAGCGGGAGATACGAGCAGTACTTC. Amino acid sequence: CASSEYSGRYEQYF. The J gene is TRBJ2-7, the V gene TRBV25-1, with TRBD2 matching over 8 bases. Trimming at V came to 0 bases and at J to 4 bases, leaving 2 bases not matched to a gene. The CDR3 sequence is 14 residues long. Germline V gives CDR1 MGHDK, CDR2 SYGVNS.

This clonotype was counted at least ten times. The gene calls are TRBV7-2 and TRBJ2-3; D uncertain. Germline CDR1 reads SGHTA; CDR2 reads FQGNSA. The CDR3 contains 12 residues. Trimming left V 10 bases short and J 6 bases short, with 14 bases between. The chain's CDR3 is CATEGLRDTQYF. The CDR3 DNA reads as TGTGCCACCGAAGGGCTCCGTGATACGCAGTATTTT.

This clonotype was detected many times. The rearrangement joins TRBV5-1 to TRBJ1-3; TRBD1 matches 7 bases. J was trimmed by 2 bases and V by 4 bases; bases with no gene match: 3. CDR1 and CDR2 (germline): SGHRS, YFSETQ. The CDR3 runs to 14 residues. As DNA, the CDR3 is TGCGCCAGCAGCGCTCAGGGGGCTGGAAACACCATATATTTT. Translated: CASSAQGAGNTIYF.

Here the CDR3 DNA reads TGTGCCAGCAGCCCCTATTCGTCCGCGGGAGGCCTCACAGATACGCAGTATTTT. Translating gives CASSPYSSAGGLTDTQYF. The chain joins TRBV27 to TRBJ2-3; 8 bases agree with TRBD2. V lost 6 bases to trimming and J lost 2 bases; unmatched junction nucleotides: 16. Per germline, CDR1 MNHEY and CDR2 SMNVEV (reference sequence). The CDR3 is 18 amino acids.

This clonotype was recorded many times. The rearrangement uses TRBV12-5 and TRBJ2-1; TRBD2 matches at 13 bases. The CDR3 runs to 15 residues. Germline CDR1 and CDR2: LGHNT and FRNRAP. With 6 bases clipped from V and 5 bases from J, the junction kept 4 bases outside the gene matches. As DNA, the CDR3 is TGTGCTAGTGGACGAGGGACTAGCGGGGACAATGAGCAGTTCTTC. It translates to CASGRGTSGDNEQFF.

This clonotype was counted ten times or more. The chain carries TRBV4-1 and TRBJ1-5; no reliable D call. Trimming cost V 3 bases and J 2 bases, with 8 bases left between them. Per germline, CDR1 MGHRA and CDR2 YSYEKL. There are 14 residues in the CDR3. The CDR3 DNA follows: TGCGCCAGCAGCCATTTGCAGGGCAATCAGCCCCAGCATTTT. Amino acid sequence: CASSHLQGNQPQHF.

This clonotype was seen many times. The chain has TRBV7-2 and TRBJ1-1, with TRBD1 as a possible D gene (5 bases). The CDR3 consists of 15 residues. The germline CDR1 and CDR2 sequences are SGHTA and FQGNSA. The V end was cut by 4 bases, the J end by 5 bases, with 17 bases between. The CDR3, as DNA: TGTGCCAGCAGCTGGATAGTTCGGGGCGCGACTGAAGCTTTCTTT. The encoded protein is CASSWIVRGATEAFF.

This clonotype was counted a few times. The V call is TRBV2, the J call TRBJ2-7; 7 bases line up with TRBD1. The CDR3 runs 15 residues. Germline V gene lookup returns CDR1 SNHLY and CDR2 FYNNEI. J was trimmed by 6 bases and V by 6 bases; bases with no gene match: 14. The CDR3, as DNA: TGTGCCAGCAGCGCAGTAAAAGGGACAGTCGGCGAGCAGTACTTC. This codes for CASSAVKGTVGEQYF.

This clonotype was detected ten times or more. The chain has TRBV3-1 and TRBJ2-7; no definite D call. The CDR3 contains 11 residues. From germline, CDR1 is LGHDT and CDR2 YNNKEL (reference sequence). Trimming shortened V by 0 bases and J by 3 bases, and 0 bases separated the two germline ends. The CDR3 DNA reads TGTGCCAGCAGCCAAGACTACGAGCAGTACTTC. This codes for CASSQDYEQYF.

This clonotype was seen ten or more times. The chain is built from TRBV12-3 or TRBV12-4 and TRBJ1-1, with D unclear. CDR3 length equals 15 residues. V shed 6 bases and J shed 0 bases, with 14 bases lying between them. CDR3 loop: CASSHPLELNTEAFF. CDR3 DNA sequence: TGTGCCAGCAGCCACCCCCTCGAGTTGAACACTGAAGCTTTCTTT.

Only a few counts were recorded for this clonotype. J is TRBJ1-6 and V is TRBV10-3; maybe TRBD1 (5 bases). The CDR3 loop spans 15 amino acids. In germline, CDR1 is ENHRY, CDR2 SYGVKD. V was trimmed by 9 bases and J by 6 bases, leaving 18 bases between them. The CDR3 region is CAIRSGADFNSPLHF. CDR3 DNA sequence: TGTGCCATTCGGAGCGGGGCGGATTTTAATTCACCCCTCCACTTT.

CDR3 loop: CASSLVYDSDTQYF. CDR3 DNA: TGTGCCAGCAGCTTAGTGTATGACTCAGATACGCAGTATTTT. V and J are TRBV7-8 and TRBJ2-3, with D unresolved. With 1 base removed from V and 4 bases from J, the gap between germline ends came to 9 bases. CDR3 length: 14 residues. Germline V lookup: CDR1 SGHVS, CDR2 FQNEAQ. The full variable domain, in which reference TRBV7-8 and TRBJ2-3 provide the parts outside the CDR3, is GAGVSQSPRYKVAKRGQDVALRCDPISGHVSLFWYQQALGQGPEFLTYFQNEAQLDKSGLPSDRFFAERPEGSVSTLKIQRTQQEDSAVYLCASSLVYDSDTQYFGPGTRLTVL.

The genes are TRBV6-1 and TRBJ2-1; 11 nucleotides agree with TRBD2. CDR3 length: 19 amino acids. Germline V gene sequence: CDR1 MNHNS, CDR2 SASEGT. V trimming: 3 bases; J trimming: 9 bases; junction bases outside the gene matches: 19. CDR3 residues: CASSDQMGPPGLAVLEQFF. The CDR3 coding sequence is TGTGCCAGCAGTGACCAAATGGGGCCCCCGGGACTAGCGGTTCTTGAGCAGTTCTTC.

CDR3 amino acids: CASRGGRRAFF. In DNA form, the CDR3 reads TGTGCCAGCAGGGGCGGGCGGCGGGCTTTCTTT. The chain has TRBV28 and TRBJ1-1; no firm D call. Germline V gene lookup returns CDR1 MDHEN and CDR2 SYDVKM. Trimming left V 6 bases short and J 11 bases short, with 13 bases between. This CDR3 comprises 11 residues.

This clonotype was recorded at least ten times. The V and J genes are TRBV19 and TRBJ1-5; tentatively, D is TRBD1 (5 bases). Trimming shortened V by 3 bases and J by 2 bases, and 11 bases separated the two germline ends. The germline V gene encodes CDR1 LNHDA and CDR2 SQIVND (reference sequence). The CDR3 is made up of 15 amino acids. CDR3 nucleotide sequence: TGTGCCAGTAGTATGACAGCGGGGGGCAATCAGCCCCAGCATTTT. Residues: CASSMTAGGNQPQHF.

The chain carries TRBV4-3 and TRBJ1-6, with D perhaps TRBD1 (5 bases). Per the germline V gene, CDR1 is LGHNA and CDR2 is YSLEER. CDR3 length: 17 residues. V shed 0 bases and J shed 9 bases, with 18 bases lying between them. CDR3 DNA: TGCGCCAGCAGCCAAGAGATCCCCACAGGAGCGGGTTCACCCCTCCACTTT. Translation: CASSQEIPTGAGSPLHF.

The chain combines TRBV13 with TRBJ2-3; 9 bases match TRBD2. Germline trimming cut 5 bases from V and 2 bases from J; bases unmatched to any gene: 8. The CDR3 runs to 16 residues. The germline V gene has CDR1 PRHDT and CDR2 FYEKMQ (reference sequence). The CDR3, as DNA: TGTGCCAGCAGCCCACCTGGGACTAGCAACACAGATACGCAGTATTTT. It encodes CASSPPGTSNTDTQYF.

This clonotype was picked up a small number of times. CDR3 sequence: CASSSRRFANNEQFF. CDR3 DNA sequence: TGTGCCAGCAGCAGTCGGAGGTTTGCGAACAATGAGCAGTTCTTC. The V gene is TRBV11-3, the J gene TRBJ2-1, with TRBD2 as a possible D gene (5 bases). Germline lookup yields CDR1 SGHNT and CDR2 YENEEA. Trimming removed 5 bases from V and 5 bases from J, with 16 bases in between. The CDR3 runs to 15 residues.

In this sample, this clonotype turned up many times. The gene calls are TRBV5-1 and TRBJ1-2; 7 bases map to TRBD1. The CDR3 spans 15 residues. Germline lookup yields CDR1 SGHRS and CDR2 YFSETQ. The trim removed 2 bases at V and 4 bases at J, leaving 8 bases unmatched. DNA for the CDR3: TGCGCCAGCAGCTTAGGCGCCGGGACAGTCTATGGCTACACCTTC. Protein product: CASSLGAGTVYGYTF.

This chain connects TRBV27 to TRBJ2-1; D may be TRBD2 (6 bases). V lost 5 bases and J 10 bases, leaving 9 bases between the germline ends. The germline V gene encodes CDR1 MNHEY and CDR2 SMNVEV (reference sequence). CDR3 length: 11 residues. CDR3 bases: TGTGCCAGCAGTCCGGGGGTCGAGCAGTTCTTC. It yields the protein CASSPGVEQFF.

This clonotype was picked up many times. The chain employs TRBV24-1 and TRBJ2-2; 10 nucleotides match TRBD2. The CDR3 runs 17 residues. With V trimmed by 2 bases and J by 5 bases, 7 bases remained unmatched. Germline lookup yields CDR1 KGHDR and CDR2 SFDVKD. CDR3 sequence: CATSDSSGRVWTGELFF. The CDR3 DNA is TGTGCCACCAGTGATTCTAGCGGGAGAGTTTGGACCGGGGAGCTGTTTTTT.

The chain employs TRBV30 and TRBJ2-7, with unresolved D. The germline gives CDR1 GTSNPN, CDR2 SVGIG (reference sequence). V lost 5 bases to trimming and J lost 0 bases, with 14 bases between them. This CDR3 contains 14 residues. This CDR3 is CAWGDKASSYEQYF. The CDR3 nucleotides read TGTGCCTGGGGTGATAAGGCTTCCTCCTACGAGCAGTACTTC.

There are many counts of this clonotype. The chain recombines TRBV11-3 with TRBJ2-7, with D possibly TRBD2 on 6 matching bases. The length of the CDR3 is 12 residues. Trimming removed 6 bases at V and 3 bases at J, with 9 bases between. Germline CDR1 and CDR2: SGHNT and YENEEA. The CDR3 region has the DNA TGTGCCAGCAGATGGGACTGCTACGAGCAGTACTTC. Residues: CASRWDCYEQYF.

Of note for this clonotype: This sequence may be a read error, since a much larger clone differs from it by one base. The chain has TRBV23-1 and TRBJ2-7; possible D gene TRBD2, 6 bases. TRBV23-1 has ORF status, its function being uncertain. This CDR3 is built from 19 residues. The V end was cut by 2 bases, the J end by 0 bases, with 23 bases between. The CDR3 coding sequence is TGCGCCAGCAGTCAAAAATTCCTCCCCAGCCGGGGGAACTCCTACGAGCAGTACTTC. The encoded protein is CASSQKFLPSRGNSYEQYF.

This clonotype was picked up a small number of times. This chain connects TRBV11-2 to TRBJ1-1; TRBD1 matches at 9 bases. V trimming: 5 bases; J trimming: 6 bases; junction bases outside the gene matches: 10. The CDR3 is made up of 15 amino acids. Germline V CDR1 and CDR2: SGHAT, FQNNGV. This chain's CDR3 is CASSTLQGAAAEAFF. For the CDR3, the DNA is TGTGCCAGCAGCACGTTACAGGGGGCCGCAGCTGAAGCTTTCTTT. The full variable domain, rest sourced from reference TRBV11-2 and TRBJ1-1, is EAGVAQSPRYKIIEKRQSVAFWCNPISGHATLYWYQQILGQGPKLLIQFQNNGVVDDSQLPKDRFSAERLKGVDSTLKIQPAKLEDSAVYLCASSTLQGAAAEAFFGQGTRLTVV.

This clonotype was seen many times. V is TRBV7-2 and J is TRBJ2-7; the D is unclear. The ends were cut back, 4 bases at V and 6 bases at J, with 7 bases in the middle. Looked up from germline, CDR1 is SGHTA and CDR2 is FQGNSA. CDR3 length equals 11 residues. The CDR3 nucleotides are TGTGCCAGCAGCTCCCAAATCGAGCAGTACTTC. Translation gives CASSSQIEQYF.

Many counts were recorded for this clonotype. The CDR3 DNA reads TGTGCCAGCAGCCACCCCCTTCGGGACCAGTACTTC. Amino acid sequence: CASSHPLRDQYF. This chain joins TRBV3-1 and TRBJ2-5, with a weak D call TRBD2 (5 bases). Trimming left V 3 bases short and J 10 bases short, with 12 bases between. This CDR3 is built from 12 residues. Germline loops: CDR1 LGHDT, CDR2 YNNKEL (reference sequence).

This clonotype was observed at least ten times. The chain links TRBV6-1 to TRBJ1-5; D not certain. CDR1 and CDR2 from the germline V gene are MNHNS and SASEGT. The CDR3 loop spans 14 amino acids. With 2 bases removed from V and 2 bases from J, the gap between germline ends came to 7 bases. The chain's CDR3 is CASSEWQGNQPQHF. The CDR3 region has the DNA TGTGCCAGCAGTGAATGGCAGGGCAATCAGCCCCAGCATTTT.